These 9 T cell receptor beta chains originate from one sample sequenced in a study of PD-1 blockade in classical Hodgkin lymphoma (dated by TCRdb to 2020 to 2021). The time point tag for this specimen amounts to: cycle 1 day 1 (C1D1), immediately before nivolumab initiation. Every trial patient had relapsed following autologous stem cell transplantation, and prior brentuximab vedotin exposure was what differed among cohorts A, B and C. The library was built by means of the immunoSEQ multiplex PCR assay. Entries here come from immuneACCESS through TCRdb and include only in-frame sequences with V and J called. Some clones fail to appear in such tables; in the studies checked, an unresolved V gene covers under half of the shortfall, and the cause of the remainder is unknown. For this sample there are about 19,000 clones; about 81% appear just once. The top ten clonotypes cover 6.3% of the sample. The sample in question was peripheral blood mononuclear cells (PBMCs), obtained at baseline. These receptor sequences come from a human donor with classical Hodgkin lymphoma.

The rearrangement joins TRBV4-3 to TRBJ1-5; D uncertain. The CDR3 contains 14 residues. The V and J ends lost 0 bases and 0 bases respectively, with 3 bases between them. Looked up from germline, CDR1 is LGHNA and CDR2 is YSLEER. For the CDR3, the DNA is TGCGCCAGCAGCCAAGAGTATAGCAATCAGCCCCAGCATTTT. Residues: CASSQEYSNQPQHF.

The sample holds one count of this clone. The V call is TRBV19, the J call TRBJ2-5, with 9 bases lining up with TRBD1. Germline loops: CDR1 LNHDA, CDR2 SQIVND (reference sequence). The CDR3 runs to 19 residues. V was pared by 6 bases and J by 5 bases, with 22 bases of the junction left unmatched. CDR3 protein: CASSRRFPGQGRSGETQYF. The CDR3 nucleotides are TGTGCCAGTAGCCGAAGATTTCCGGGACAGGGCCGTTCGGGGGAGACCCAGTACTTC.

V gene TRBV9 combines with J gene TRBJ2-3; 11 positions match TRBD2. Germline V gene data show CDR1 as SGDLS and CDR2 as YYNGEE. Trimming took 3 bases from V and 0 from J; bases not matched to a gene: 18. This CDR3 has 21 residues. In nucleotides, the CDR3 is TGTGCCAGCAGCGATTCCCTTTTTATAGCTAGCGGGGGGACCAGCACAGATACGCAGTATTTT. It is translated as CASSDSLFIASGGTSTDTQYF.

The chain carries TRBV9 and TRBJ2-5, with 11 positions matching TRBD2. Germline V gene data show CDR1 as SGDLS and CDR2 as YYNGEE. CDR3 length equals 18 residues. V lost 4 bases, J lost 1 base, and 12 bases stayed unmatched. The CDR3 is CASSPRDLAGGPQETQYF. The CDR3 DNA follows: TGTGCCAGCAGCCCTAGGGATCTAGCGGGGGGCCCCCAAGAGACCCAGTACTTC. The variable domain in full, completed from reference TRBV9 and TRBJ2-5, reads DSGVTQTPKHLITATGQRVTLRCSPRSGDLSVYWYQQSLDQGLQFLIQYYNGEERAKGNILERFSAQQFPDLHSELNLSSLELGDSALYFCASSPRDLAGGPQETQYFGPGTRLLVL.

The V and J genes are TRBV14 and TRBJ1-2; 9 bases line up with TRBD1. Germline CDR1 is SGHDN and CDR2 is FVKESK. The length of the CDR3 is 15 residues. Trimming took 4 bases from V and 5 from J; bases not matched to a gene: 8. Here the CDR3 reads CASSPLQGAGYGYTF. CDR3 DNA sequence: TGTGCCAGCAGCCCACTACAGGGGGCGGGATATGGCTACACCTTC.

The V gene is TRBV19, the J gene TRBJ2-3, with 7 bases that match TRBD2. This CDR3 comprises 16 residues. Germline V CDR1 and CDR2: LNHDA, SQIVND (reference sequence). The V and J ends lost 4 bases and 0 bases, in that order; junction bases with no gene match: 7. Here the CDR3 reads CASSTTLAVSTDTQYF. Here the CDR3 DNA reads TGTGCCAGTAGTACGACTCTAGCGGTTAGCACAGATACGCAGTATTTT.

This chain uses TRBV11-2 with TRBJ2-5, with 8 bases identical to TRBD2. The CDR3 has 14 residues. V trimming: 1 base; J trimming: 5 bases; junction bases outside the gene matches: 3. Germline V gene data show CDR1 as SGHAT and CDR2 as FQNNGV. DNA for the CDR3: TGTGCCAGCAGCTTAGGGACTAGCCGGGAGACCCAGTACTTC. Translation: CASSLGTSRETQYF.

V and J are TRBV27 and TRBJ2-3; unclear D gene. V shed 3 bases and J shed 5 bases, with 12 bases lying between them. Looked up from germline, CDR1 is MNHEY and CDR2 is SMNVEV (reference sequence). The CDR3 spans 14 residues. CDR3 protein: CASSFATRGDTQYF. The CDR3 DNA reads as TGTGCCAGCAGTTTCGCGACGCGAGGAGATACGCAGTATTTT.

The V and J genes are TRBV15 and TRBJ1-6; no definite D call. The CDR3 sequence is 14 residues long. Trimming took 3 bases from V and 0 from J, leaving 3 bases between them. From germline, CDR1 is LNHNV and CDR2 YYDKDF (reference sequence). CDR3 coding DNA: TGTGCCACCAGCAGGAGCTCCTATAATTCACCCCTCCACTTT. Translating it yields CATSRSSYNSPLHF.